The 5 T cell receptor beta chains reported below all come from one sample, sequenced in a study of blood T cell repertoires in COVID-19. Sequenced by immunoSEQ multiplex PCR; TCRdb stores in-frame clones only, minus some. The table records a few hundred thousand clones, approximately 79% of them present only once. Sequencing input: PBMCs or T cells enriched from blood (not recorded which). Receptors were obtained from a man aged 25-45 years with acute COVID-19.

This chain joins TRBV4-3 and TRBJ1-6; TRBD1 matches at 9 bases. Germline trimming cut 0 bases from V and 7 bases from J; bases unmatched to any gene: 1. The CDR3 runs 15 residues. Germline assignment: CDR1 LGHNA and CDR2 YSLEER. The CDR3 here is CASSQEQGANSPLHF. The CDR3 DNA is TGCGCCAGCAGCCAAGAACAGGGGGCCAATTCACCCCTCCACTTT.

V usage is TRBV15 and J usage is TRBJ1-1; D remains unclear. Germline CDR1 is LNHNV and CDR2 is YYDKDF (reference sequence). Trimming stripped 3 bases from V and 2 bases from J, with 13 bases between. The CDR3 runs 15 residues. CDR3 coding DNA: TGTGCCACCAGCAGTCCGGGGAAGGGTAACACTGAAGCTTTCTTT. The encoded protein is CATSSPGKGNTEAFF.

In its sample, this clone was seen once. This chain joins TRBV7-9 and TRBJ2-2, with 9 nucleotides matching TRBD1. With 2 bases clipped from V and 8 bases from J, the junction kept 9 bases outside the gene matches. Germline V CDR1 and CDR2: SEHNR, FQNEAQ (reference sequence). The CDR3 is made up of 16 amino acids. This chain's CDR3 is CASSLLSGQGSGELFF. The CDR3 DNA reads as TGTGCCAGCAGCTTATTGTCGGGACAGGGATCGGGGGAGCTGTTTTTT.

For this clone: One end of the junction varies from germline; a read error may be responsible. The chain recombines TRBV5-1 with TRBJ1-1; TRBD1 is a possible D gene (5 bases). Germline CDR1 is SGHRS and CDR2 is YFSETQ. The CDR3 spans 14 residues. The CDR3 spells CASSFGRGYTEAFF. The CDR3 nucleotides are TGTGCCAGCAGCTTTGGTCGGGGGTACACTGAAGCTTTCTTT.

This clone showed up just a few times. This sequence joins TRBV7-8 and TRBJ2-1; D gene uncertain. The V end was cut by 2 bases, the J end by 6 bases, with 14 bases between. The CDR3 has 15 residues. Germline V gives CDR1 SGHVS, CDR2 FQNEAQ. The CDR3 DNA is TGTGCCAGCAGCTTAAACCGGGTCGAGGCCAATGAGCAGTTCTTC. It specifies CASSLNRVEANEQFF.